This section outlines one T cell receptor beta chain sequence together with its context. The source of the sample is a study of shared clonotypes between healthy human individuals. Each donor was a Caucasian adult residing in Nashville, Tennessee. Data came from immunoSEQ multiplex PCR; TCRdb stores just in-frame clones and leaves some out. Counted here are roughly 1,100,000 clones, under 80% occurring once; the ten biggest clones make up roughly 1.4%. Germline V gene lookup returns CDR1 SGHRS and CDR2 YFSETQ. CDR3 length: 15 amino acids. Trimming removed 0 bases at V and 4 bases at J, with 11 bases between.

The chain employs TRBV5-1 and TRBJ2-1, with unresolved D. This clonotype originated in a man between 18 and 29 years old in good health. Sequencing was performed on memory CD4+ T cells sorted from blood. Described subset: CD45RA-negative fraction. CDR3 amino acids: CASSLEGTVYNEQFF. CDR3 nucleotide sequence: TGCGCCAGCAGCTTGGAGGGCACGGTATACAATGAGCAGTTCTTC.